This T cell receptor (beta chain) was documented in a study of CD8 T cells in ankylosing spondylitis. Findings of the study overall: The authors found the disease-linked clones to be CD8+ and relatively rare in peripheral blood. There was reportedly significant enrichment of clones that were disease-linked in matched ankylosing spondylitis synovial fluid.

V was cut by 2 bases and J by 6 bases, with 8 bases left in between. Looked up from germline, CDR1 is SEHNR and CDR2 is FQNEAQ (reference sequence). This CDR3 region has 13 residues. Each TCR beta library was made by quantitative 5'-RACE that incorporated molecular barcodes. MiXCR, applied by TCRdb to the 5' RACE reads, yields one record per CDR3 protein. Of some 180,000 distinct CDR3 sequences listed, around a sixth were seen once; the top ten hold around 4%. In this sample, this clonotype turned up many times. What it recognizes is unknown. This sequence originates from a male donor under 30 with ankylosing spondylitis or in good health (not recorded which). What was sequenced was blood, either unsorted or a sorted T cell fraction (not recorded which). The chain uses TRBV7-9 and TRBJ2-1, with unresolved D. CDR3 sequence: CASSLSVRNEQFF. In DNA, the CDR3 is TGTGCCAGCAGCTTATCGGTGCGCAATGAGCAGTTCTTC.